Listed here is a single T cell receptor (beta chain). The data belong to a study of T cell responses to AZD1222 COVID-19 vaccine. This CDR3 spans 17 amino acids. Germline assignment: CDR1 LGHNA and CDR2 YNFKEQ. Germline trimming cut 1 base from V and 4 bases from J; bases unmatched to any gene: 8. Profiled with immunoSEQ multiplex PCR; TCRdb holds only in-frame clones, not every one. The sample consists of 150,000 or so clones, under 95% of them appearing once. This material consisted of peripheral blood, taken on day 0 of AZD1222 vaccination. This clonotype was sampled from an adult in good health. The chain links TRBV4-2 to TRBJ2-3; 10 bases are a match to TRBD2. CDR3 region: CASSQGLAGNGADTQYF. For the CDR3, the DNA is TGTGCCAGCAGCCAAGGACTAGCGGGTAATGGGGCAGATACGCAGTATTTT.